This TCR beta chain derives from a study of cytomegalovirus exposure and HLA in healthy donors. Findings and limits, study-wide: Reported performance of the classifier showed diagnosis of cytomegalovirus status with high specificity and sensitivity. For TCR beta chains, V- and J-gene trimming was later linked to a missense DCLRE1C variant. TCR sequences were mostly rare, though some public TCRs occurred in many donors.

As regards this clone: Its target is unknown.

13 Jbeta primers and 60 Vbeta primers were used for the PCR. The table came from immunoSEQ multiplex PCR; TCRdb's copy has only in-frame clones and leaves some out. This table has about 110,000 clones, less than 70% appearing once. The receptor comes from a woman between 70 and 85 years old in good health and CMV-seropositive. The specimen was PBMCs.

CDR3 DNA sequence: TGTGCCAGCAGCCCGCTTGGGGGGACTGGAAACACCATATATTTT. Translation: CASSPLGGTGNTIYF. The chain has TRBV25-1 and TRBJ1-3; perhaps TRBD1 as D (5 bases). Trimming removed 6 bases at V and 2 bases at J, with 14 bases between. Germline loops: CDR1 MGHDK, CDR2 SYGVNS. The CDR3 consists of 15 residues.